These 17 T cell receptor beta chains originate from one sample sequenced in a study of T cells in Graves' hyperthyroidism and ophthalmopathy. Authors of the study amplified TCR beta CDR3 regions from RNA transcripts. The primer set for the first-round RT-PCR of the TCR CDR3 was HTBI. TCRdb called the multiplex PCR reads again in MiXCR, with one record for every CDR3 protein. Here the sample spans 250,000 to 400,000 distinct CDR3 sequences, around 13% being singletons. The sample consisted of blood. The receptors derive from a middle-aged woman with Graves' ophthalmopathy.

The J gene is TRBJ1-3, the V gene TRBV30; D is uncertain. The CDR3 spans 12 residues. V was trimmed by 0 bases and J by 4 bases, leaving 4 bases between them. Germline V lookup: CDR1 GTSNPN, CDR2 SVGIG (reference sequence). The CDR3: CAWSVAGNTIYF. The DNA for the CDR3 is TGTGCCTGGAGTGTGGCGGGAAACACCATATATTTT.

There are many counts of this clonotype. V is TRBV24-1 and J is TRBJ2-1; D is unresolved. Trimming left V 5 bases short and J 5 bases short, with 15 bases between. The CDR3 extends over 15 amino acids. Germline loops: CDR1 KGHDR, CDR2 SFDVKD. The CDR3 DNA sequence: TGTGCCACCAGTGCCCCCGGAACAGCAGACAATGAGCAGTTCTTC. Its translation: CATSAPGTADNEQFF.

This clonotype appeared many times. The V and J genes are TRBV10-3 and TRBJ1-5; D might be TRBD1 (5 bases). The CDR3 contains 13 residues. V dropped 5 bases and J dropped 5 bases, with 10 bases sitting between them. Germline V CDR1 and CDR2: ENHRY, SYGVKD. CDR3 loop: CAISKQEYQPQHF. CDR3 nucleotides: TGTGCCATCAGTAAACAGGAGTATCAGCCCCAGCATTTT.

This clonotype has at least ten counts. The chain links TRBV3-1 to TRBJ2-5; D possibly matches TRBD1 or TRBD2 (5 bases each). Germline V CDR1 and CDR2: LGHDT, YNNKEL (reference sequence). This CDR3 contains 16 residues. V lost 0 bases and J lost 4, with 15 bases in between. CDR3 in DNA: TGTGCCAGCAGCCAAGATCGAGGGGCGGCAACAGAGACCCAGTACTTC. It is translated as CASSQDRGAATETQYF.

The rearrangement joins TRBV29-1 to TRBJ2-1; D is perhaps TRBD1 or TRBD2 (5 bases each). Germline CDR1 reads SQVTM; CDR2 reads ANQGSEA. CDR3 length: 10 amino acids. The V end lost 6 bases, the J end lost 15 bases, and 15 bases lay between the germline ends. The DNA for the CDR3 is TGCAGCGTCGACGAGGGGTCCCGGTTCTTC. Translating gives CSVDEGSRFF.

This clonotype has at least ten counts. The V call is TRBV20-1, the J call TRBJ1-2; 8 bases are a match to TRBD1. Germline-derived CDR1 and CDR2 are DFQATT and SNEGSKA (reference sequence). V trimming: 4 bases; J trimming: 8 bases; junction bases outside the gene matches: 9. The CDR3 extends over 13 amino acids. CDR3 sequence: CSATSGQGEGYTF. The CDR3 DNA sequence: TGCAGTGCTACATCCGGACAGGGTGAGGGCTACACCTTC.

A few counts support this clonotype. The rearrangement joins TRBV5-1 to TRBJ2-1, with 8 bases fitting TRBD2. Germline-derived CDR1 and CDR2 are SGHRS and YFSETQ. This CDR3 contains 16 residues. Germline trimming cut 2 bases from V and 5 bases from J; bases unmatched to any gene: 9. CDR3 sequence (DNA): TGCGCCAGCAGCTTCCGAGTGGCGGGGGGAAACAATGAGCAGTTCTTC. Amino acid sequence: CASSFRVAGGNNEQFF. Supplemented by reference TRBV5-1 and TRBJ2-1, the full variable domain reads KAGVTQTPRYLIKTRGQQVTLSCSPISGHRSVSWYQQTPGQGLQFLFEYFSETQRNKGNFPGRFSGRQFSNSRSEMNVSTLELGDSALYLCASSFRVAGGNNEQFFGPGTRLTVL.

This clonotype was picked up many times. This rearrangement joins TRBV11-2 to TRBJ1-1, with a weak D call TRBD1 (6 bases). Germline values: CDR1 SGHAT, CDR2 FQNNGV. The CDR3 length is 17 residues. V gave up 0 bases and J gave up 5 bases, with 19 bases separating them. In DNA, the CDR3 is TGTGCCAGCAGCTTAGATCCCTGGCGGAAGGGGGGGACTGAAGCTTTCTTT. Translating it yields CASSLDPWRKGGTEAFF.

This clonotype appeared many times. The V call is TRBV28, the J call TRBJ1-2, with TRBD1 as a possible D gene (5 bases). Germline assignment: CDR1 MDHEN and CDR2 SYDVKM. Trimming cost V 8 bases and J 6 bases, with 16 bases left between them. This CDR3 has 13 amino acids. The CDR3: CASVRDRWDGYTF. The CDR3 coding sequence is TGTGCCAGCGTCAGGGACCGGTGGGATGGCTACACCTTC.

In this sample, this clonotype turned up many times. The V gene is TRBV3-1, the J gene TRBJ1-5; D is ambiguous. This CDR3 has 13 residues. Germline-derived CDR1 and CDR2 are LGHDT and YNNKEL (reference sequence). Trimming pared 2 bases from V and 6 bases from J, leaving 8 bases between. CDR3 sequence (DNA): TGTGCCAGCAGCCAAAACGCCGGTCAGCCCCAGCATTTT. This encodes CASSQNAGQPQHF.

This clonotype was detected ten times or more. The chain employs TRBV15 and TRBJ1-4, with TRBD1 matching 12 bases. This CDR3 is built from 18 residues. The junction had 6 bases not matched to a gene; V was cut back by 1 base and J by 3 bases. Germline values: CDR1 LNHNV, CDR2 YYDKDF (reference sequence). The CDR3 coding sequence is TGTGCCACCAGCAGAGGCGGGACAGGGGGCCGGGCTAATGAAAAACTGTTTTTT. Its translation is CATSRGGTGGRANEKLFF.

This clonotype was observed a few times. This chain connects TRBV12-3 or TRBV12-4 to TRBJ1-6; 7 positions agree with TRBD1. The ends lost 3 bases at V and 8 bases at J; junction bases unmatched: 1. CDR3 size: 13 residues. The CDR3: CASSFTGDSPLHF. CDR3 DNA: TGTGCCAGCAGTTTCACAGGGGATTCACCCCTCCACTTT.

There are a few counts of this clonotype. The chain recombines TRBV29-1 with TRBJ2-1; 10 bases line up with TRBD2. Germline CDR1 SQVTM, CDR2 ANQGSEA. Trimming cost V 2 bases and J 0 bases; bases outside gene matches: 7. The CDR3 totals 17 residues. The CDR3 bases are TGCAGCGTTGAACACGGACTAGCGGAGCCCTCCTACAATGAGCAGTTCTTC. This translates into CSVEHGLAEPSYNEQFF.

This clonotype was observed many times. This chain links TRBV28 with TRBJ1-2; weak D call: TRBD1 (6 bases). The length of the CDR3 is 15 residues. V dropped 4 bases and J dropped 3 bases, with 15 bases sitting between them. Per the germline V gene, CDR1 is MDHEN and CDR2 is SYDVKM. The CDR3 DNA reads TGTGCCAGCAGTTCACGCGGGGGGGCGGACTATGGCTACACCTTC. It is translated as CASSSRGGADYGYTF.

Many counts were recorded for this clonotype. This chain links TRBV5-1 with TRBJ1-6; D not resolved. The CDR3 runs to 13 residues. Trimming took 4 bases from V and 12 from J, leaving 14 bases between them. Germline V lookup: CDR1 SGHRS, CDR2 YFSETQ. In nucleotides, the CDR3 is TGCGCCAGCAGCCCATCCCCAACCCAACCCCTCCACTTT. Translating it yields CASSPSPTQPLHF.

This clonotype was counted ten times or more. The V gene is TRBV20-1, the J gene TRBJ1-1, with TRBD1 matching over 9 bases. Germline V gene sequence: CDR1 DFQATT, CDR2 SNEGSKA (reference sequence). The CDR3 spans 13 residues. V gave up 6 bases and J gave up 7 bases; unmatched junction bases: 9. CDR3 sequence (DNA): TGCAGTGCCGCGGCAACAGGGGGCGGTGAAGCTTTCTTT. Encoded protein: CSAAATGGGEAFF.

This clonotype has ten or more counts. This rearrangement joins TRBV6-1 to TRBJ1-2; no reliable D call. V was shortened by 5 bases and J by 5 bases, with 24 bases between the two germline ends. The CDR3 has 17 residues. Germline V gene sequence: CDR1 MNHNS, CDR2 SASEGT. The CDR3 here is CASSFTHINGLNYGYTF. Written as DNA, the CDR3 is TGTGCCAGCAGTTTCACCCACATAAACGGACTGAATTATGGCTACACCTTC.